This T cell receptor (beta chain) is from a study of cytomegalovirus exposure and HLA in healthy donors. Overall study findings and caveats: According to the study, 160 or so TCR beta chains were cytomegalovirus-associated. Later, an analysis found that TCR clusters from the first cohort tended to co-occur in the roughly 120 validation repertoires. Reportedly, diagnosis of cytomegalovirus status by the classifier showed high specificity and sensitivity. CMV antigen specificity of a few CMV-associated chains was confirmed in vitro.

A word on this clone: Antigen specificity is unknown.

TCRdb keeps only in-frame clones here, not all; method: immunoSEQ multiplex PCR. The sample has approximately 160,000 clones; roughly 96% are singletons. The sequencing input was PBMCs. The receptor's source is a woman between 18 and 29 years old in good health and CMV-seronegative.

The CDR3 spells CASSQDLAGAHTGELFF. The CDR3 DNA is TGTGCCAGCAGCCAAGATTTAGCGGGGGCGCACACCGGGGAGCTGTTTTTT. V is TRBV4-2 and J is TRBJ2-2; 9 nucleotides match TRBD2. J was trimmed by 3 bases and V by 0 bases; bases with no gene match: 5. CDR3 length equals 17 residues. Germline CDR1 LGHNA, CDR2 YNFKEQ.